The clone carrying this T cell receptor beta chain was observed many times. The sample is drawn from a study of blood T cells in healthy people across ages. The CDR3 length is 15 residues. Between the trimmed V and J ends, which lost 0 bases and 5 bases, there was a span of 14 bases. Primed by a sample-barcoded 5' primer and a J-beta primer mix, a second PCR proceeded for about 6 to 12 cycles. TCRdb analysed the 5' RACE reads with MiXCR anew, one entry per CDR3 protein. The sample holds hundreds of thousands of distinct CDR3 sequences, around 45% seen once. Per individual sample, total RNA of at least 5.5 micrograms was extracted.

The clonotype originates from a woman aged 60-75 years in good health. The genes are TRBV12-3 or TRBV12-4 and TRBJ2-7; tentative D call: TRBD2 (6 bases). Material: blood. The CDR3 loop reads CASSLARGTFHEQYF. The CDR3 nucleotides read TGTGCCAGCAGTTTAGCCCGGGGGACCTTCCACGAGCAGTACTTC.